The 32 T cell receptor beta chains presented below share a single source sample, sequenced in a study of shared clonotypes between healthy human individuals. Clones were sequenced by immunoSEQ multiplex PCR, and TCRdb holds only the in-frame ones, with some missing. The repertoire consists of about 550,000 clones, with about 95% occurring once and the leading ten covering 0.085% to 0.11%. Selected positively for CCR7 and CD45RO-negative, naive CD8 cells excluded terminally differentiated effector memory CD45RA+ cells. The sample taken for sequencing was naive CD8+ T cells sorted from blood. The receptors derive from a woman younger than 45 in good health.

This sequence joins TRBV7-9 and TRBJ2-1; the match to TRBD2 covers 10 bases. The ends lost 5 bases at V and 6 bases at J; junction bases unmatched: 7. From germline, CDR1 is SEHNR and CDR2 FQNEAQ (reference sequence). CDR3 length: 15 residues. The DNA for the CDR3 is TGTGCCAGCAGCGAAGCGGGAGGGCCCTTCAATGAGCAGTTCTTC. It is translated as CASSEAGGPFNEQFF.

V usage is TRBV27 and J usage is TRBJ2-3; D assignment may be TRBD1 or TRBD2 (5 bases each). The CDR3 is 14 amino acids. V shed 5 bases and J shed 4 bases, with 13 bases lying between them. Germline loops: CDR1 MNHEY, CDR2 SMNVEV (reference sequence). CDR3 residues: CASSPRDGADTQYF. CDR3 DNA sequence: TGTGCCAGCAGTCCCCGGGACGGGGCAGATACGCAGTATTTT.

This clone was observed a single time. The CDR3 protein is CASRGLDYEQYF. CDR3 coding DNA: TGTGCCAGCAGGGGGCTCGACTACGAGCAGTACTTC. V is TRBV6-1 and J is TRBJ2-7; D possibly corresponds to TRBD1 (5 bases). From germline, CDR1 is MNHNS and CDR2 SASEGT. This CDR3 has 12 residues. Trimming took off 6 bases at V and 3 bases at J, with 9 bases between the two ends.

The DNA of the CDR3 is TGCGCCAGCAGCTTGGGACCAGAGACCTACGAGCAGTACTTC. It translates to CASSLGPETYEQYF. This rearrangement joins TRBV5-1 to TRBJ2-7, with D unclear. Trimming pared 0 bases from V and 2 bases from J, leaving 9 bases between. The CDR3 sequence is 14 residues long. In germline, CDR1 is SGHRS, CDR2 YFSETQ. The variable domain in full, completed from reference TRBV5-1 and TRBJ2-7, reads KAGVTQTPRYLIKTRGQQVTLSCSPISGHRSVSWYQQTPGQGLQFLFEYFSETQRNKGNFPGRFSGRQFSNSRSEMNVSTLELGDSALYLCASSLGPETYEQYFGPGTRLTVT.

This clone was counted once. Other nucleotide sequences in the sample specify the same CDR3. The chain employs TRBV27 and TRBJ2-1; TRBD1 aligns across 8 bases. In germline, CDR1 is MNHEY, CDR2 SMNVEV (reference sequence). CDR3 length equals 16 residues. V was pared by 0 bases and J by 4 bases, with 5 bases of the junction left unmatched. CDR3 nucleotides: TGTGCCAGCAGTTTATCTGCTGGGACAGGTTACAATGAGCAGTTCTTC. This sequence encodes CASSLSAGTGYNEQFF.

The chain recombines TRBV28 with TRBJ2-2; 12 bases agree with TRBD2. The junction had 7 bases not matched to a gene; V was cut back by 8 bases and J by 0 bases. Per the germline V gene, CDR1 is MDHEN and CDR2 is SYDVKM. CDR3 size: 17 residues. CDR3 coding DNA: TGTGCCAGCCGACTAGCGGGAGCGATTCCGAACACCGGGGAGCTGTTTTTT. It specifies CASRLAGAIPNTGELFF.

The chain has TRBV6-6 and TRBJ1-6; a weak D match, TRBD1 (6 bases). Germline CDR1 and CDR2: MNHNY and SVGAGI (reference sequence). Trimming pared 6 bases from V and 9 bases from J, leaving 18 bases between. CDR3 size: 15 residues. CDR3 in amino acids: CASREQGGGGSPLHF. CDR3 sequence (DNA): TGTGCCAGCAGGGAACAGGGAGGTGGTGGTTCACCCCTCCACTTT.

The rearrangement joins TRBV11-2 to TRBJ2-7, with 9 bases that match TRBD2. Germline CDR1 is SGHAT and CDR2 is FQNNGV. V dropped 0 bases and J dropped 1; count of bases not matched to a gene: 7. The CDR3 has 17 residues. This CDR3 reads CASSLDVEREESYEQYF. DNA of the CDR3: TGTGCCAGCAGCTTAGATGTCGAGCGGGAGGAATCCTACGAGCAGTACTTC.

The V and J genes are TRBV5-4 and TRBJ1-2; 8 nucleotides match TRBD1. CDR3 length: 14 amino acids. Germline CDR1 and CDR2: SGHNT and YYREEE (reference sequence). Trimming cost V 2 bases and J 4 bases; bases outside gene matches: 4. The CDR3 reads CASSLDDRGYGYTF. CDR3 DNA: TGTGCCAGCAGCTTAGACGACAGGGGCTATGGCTACACCTTC.

This chain uses TRBV28 with TRBJ2-7; possible D gene TRBD2, 6 bases. Trimming pared 5 bases from V and 2 bases from J, leaving 13 bases between. Per the germline V gene, CDR1 is MDHEN and CDR2 is SYDVKM. This CDR3 has 14 residues. Written as DNA, the CDR3 is TGTGCCAGCAGTCCCTTAGCGGAGGCCTACGAGCAGTACTTC. Its protein is CASSPLAEAYEQYF.

The J gene is TRBJ1-2, the V gene TRBV5-6; tentatively, D is TRBD1 (5 bases). V lost 2 bases, J lost 10 bases, and 9 bases lay in between. Germline CDR1 reads SGHDT; CDR2 reads YYEEEE. This CDR3 spans 11 amino acids. The CDR3 DNA follows: TGTGCCAGCAGCTTTGCCGGGGCCTACACCTTC. It encodes CASSFAGAYTF. Variable domain in full (rest from reference TRBV5-6 and TRBJ1-2): DAGVTQSPTHLIKTRGQQVTLRCSPKSGHDTVSWYQQALGQGPQFIFQYYEEEERQRGNFPDRFSGHQFPNYSSELNVNALLLGDSALYLCASSFAGAYTFGSGTRLTVV.

The rearrangement links TRBV5-6 to TRBJ2-7; D gene ambiguous. Germline V gives CDR1 SGHDT, CDR2 YYEEEE. The CDR3 totals 13 residues. Trimming removed 1 base at V and 0 bases at J, with 5 bases between. CDR3 nucleotide sequence: TGTGCCAGCAGCTTGTTCGGCTCCTACGAGCAGTACTTC. Encoded protein: CASSLFGSYEQYF.

The chain has TRBV13 and TRBJ2-7, with 11 nucleotides matching TRBD1. V lost 5 bases, J lost 5 bases, and 5 bases stayed unmatched. Germline V gene data show CDR1 as PRHDT and CDR2 as FYEKMQ (reference sequence). The CDR3 has 14 amino acids. The CDR3 sequence: CASSLGQGGHEQYF. The CDR3 region has the DNA TGTGCCAGCAGCCTGGGACAGGGGGGACACGAGCAGTACTTC.

The chain recombines TRBV6-1 with TRBJ2-1, with D perhaps TRBD2 (6 bases). CDR3 length equals 17 residues. CDR1 and CDR2 from the germline V gene are MNHNS and SASEGT. Trimming removed 0 bases from V and 6 bases from J, with 18 bases in between. Here the CDR3 DNA reads TGTGCCAGCAGTGAAGCGCGAGCGGGCGTCACAAGCAATGAGCAGTTCTTC. Residues: CASSEARAGVTSNEQFF.

The rearrangement links TRBV28 to TRBJ2-1; D might be TRBD1 or TRBD2, each matching 5 bases. V lost 7 bases and J 9 bases, leaving 22 bases between the germline ends. Germline loops: CDR1 MDHEN, CDR2 SYDVKM. The CDR3 contains 15 residues. This chain's CDR3 is CASNSNYWGFGEQFF. CDR3 DNA sequence: TGTGCCAGCAACTCAAATTACTGGGGGTTCGGTGAGCAGTTCTTC.

CDR3 DNA: TGTGCCAGCAGCCCAAGACAGGGGGAAACGTACACTGAAGCTTTCTTT. This codes for CASSPRQGETYTEAFF. This sequence joins TRBV7-9 and TRBJ1-1; 9 nucleotides line up with TRBD1. The CDR3 is made up of 16 amino acids. Per germline, CDR1 SEHNR and CDR2 FQNEAQ (reference sequence). Trimming at V came to 5 bases and at J to 3 bases, leaving 10 bases not matched to a gene.

This clone was counted a single time. This chain joins TRBV6-1 and TRBJ2-7; a possible D gene is TRBD1 (5 bases). The CDR3 length is 14 residues. V shed 6 bases and J shed 0 bases, with 12 bases lying between them. Germline values: CDR1 MNHNS, CDR2 SASEGT. The CDR3 bases are TGTGCCAGCAGCCAAGGGGTCAGCTCCTACGAGCAGTACTTC. This translates into CASSQGVSSYEQYF.

CDR3 sequence reads: CASSPPVPADHYNEQFF. CDR3 DNA sequence: TGTGCCAGCAGTCCTCCCGTTCCAGCGGACCACTACAATGAGCAGTTCTTC. The chain carries TRBV27 and TRBJ2-1; D is possibly TRBD2 (5 bases). The V gene's germline CDR1 is MNHEY and CDR2 SMNVEV (reference sequence). CDR3 length: 17 residues. V lost 5 bases and J 3 bases, leaving 20 bases between the germline ends.

The gene calls are TRBV6-5 and TRBJ1-2, with D perhaps TRBD1 (5 bases). V gave up 2 bases and J gave up 4 bases, with 11 bases separating them. CDR3 length equals 14 residues. Germline CDR1 and CDR2: MNHEY and SVGAGI. This chain's CDR3 is CASSYGGSTYGYTF. For the CDR3, the DNA is TGTGCCAGCAGTTACGGGGGGTCCACCTATGGCTACACCTTC.

V and J are TRBV27 and TRBJ2-2, with unresolved D. This CDR3 is 12 amino acids long. Per germline, CDR1 MNHEY and CDR2 SMNVEV (reference sequence). Trimming removed 3 bases at V and 7 bases at J, with 6 bases between. CDR3 coding DNA: TGTGCCAGCAGTTTGCATGGCGGGGAGCTGTTTTTT. Its protein product is CASSLHGGELFF.

V is TRBV6-5 and J is TRBJ1-1; D uncertain. The germline gives CDR1 MNHEY, CDR2 SVGAGI. V was shortened by 8 bases and J by 0 bases, with 4 bases between the two germline ends. The CDR3 consists of 11 residues. CDR3 in amino acids: CASWMNTEAFF. The CDR3 region has the DNA TGTGCCAGCTGGATGAACACTGAAGCTTTCTTT.

The chain carries TRBV4-1 and TRBJ2-4; D may correspond to TRBD1 or TRBD2 (5 bases each). Per germline, CDR1 MGHRA and CDR2 YSYEKL. CDR3 length: 16 amino acids. Trimming left V 0 bases short and J 10 bases short, with 19 bases between. The chain's CDR3 is CASSQDRDASASIQYF. DNA for the CDR3: TGCGCCAGCAGCCAAGATAGGGACGCCAGCGCTAGTATTCAGTACTTC.

This chain connects TRBV29-1 to TRBJ2-7; D not certain. Deletions cut 6 bases from V and 4 bases from J, with 16 bases between. The CDR3 has 13 residues. Per the germline V gene, CDR1 is SQVTM and CDR2 is ANQGSEA. CDR3 nucleotides: TGCAGCGTACCCGCTTTGGGGTCTTACGAGCAGTACTTC. As protein: CSVPALGSYEQYF.

This chain uses TRBV4-2 with TRBJ2-7, with D tentatively TRBD1 (6 bases). CDR1 LGHNA and CDR2 YNFKEQ come from the germline V gene. The CDR3 length is 16 residues. V dropped 3 bases and J dropped 3 bases, with 18 bases sitting between them. The CDR3 sequence is CASSQAGDPKFYEQYF. CDR3 sequence (DNA): TGTGCCAGCAGCCAGGCAGGGGATCCCAAGTTCTACGAGCAGTACTTC.

The gene calls are TRBV4-1 and TRBJ2-1; TRBD2 might be the D (5 bases). The CDR3 loop spans 16 amino acids. Trimming took off 1 base at V and 4 bases at J, with 14 bases between the two ends. Germline CDR1 reads MGHRA; CDR2 reads YSYEKL. The CDR3 sequence: CASSQGTLALYNEQFF. The CDR3 region has the DNA TGCGCCAGCAGCCAAGGGACTCTGGCACTTTACAATGAGCAGTTCTTC.

The V gene is TRBV5-4, the J gene TRBJ2-1; D could derive from TRBD1 or TRBD2 (5 bases each). The length of the CDR3 is 15 residues. The V end lost 3 bases, the J end lost 6 bases, and 16 bases lay between the germline ends. Germline assignment: CDR1 SGHNT and CDR2 YYREEE (reference sequence). Here the CDR3 DNA reads TGTGCCAGCAGCTCAACGGGATCCAGGGTCAATGAGCAGTTCTTC. Translating it yields CASSSTGSRVNEQFF.

This sequence joins TRBV5-4 and TRBJ2-1; 16 nucleotides match TRBD2. In germline, CDR1 is SGHNT, CDR2 YYREEE (reference sequence). Trimming took 4 bases from V and 9 from J; bases not matched to a gene: 7. This CDR3 has 16 amino acids. The CDR3, as DNA: TGTGCCAGCAGCGGGGGACTAGCGGGAGGGCCGGCTGAGCAGTTCTTC. Protein product: CASSGGLAGGPAEQFF. Drawing the rest from reference TRBV5-4 and TRBJ2-1, the complete variable domain is ETGVTQSPTHLIKTRGQQVTLRCSSQSGHNTVSWYQQALGQGPQFIFQYYREEENGRGNFPPRFSGLQFPNYSSELNVNALELDDSALYLCASSGGLAGGPAEQFFGPGTRLTVL.

The rearrangement joins TRBV2 to TRBJ2-7; D is perhaps TRBD2 (6 bases). The CDR3 totals 14 residues. V was clipped by 8 bases and J by 3 bases, with 17 bases between them. The V gene's germline CDR1 is SNHLY and CDR2 FYNNEI. Here the CDR3 reads CASSAPRGDYEQYF. The CDR3 DNA reads TGTGCCAGCTCCGCCCCGCGGGGAGACTACGAGCAGTACTTC.

The chain has TRBV2 and TRBJ2-6; the match to TRBD1 covers 7 bases. Looked up from germline, CDR1 is SNHLY and CDR2 is FYNNEI. The CDR3 totals 16 residues. V shed 6 bases, J shed 1 base, and the junction held 6 bases outside the gene matches. The CDR3 nucleotides read TGTGCCAGCAGACAGGGGTATGAATCTGGGGCCAACGTCCTGACTTTC. Protein sequence: CASRQGYESGANVLTF.

J is TRBJ2-1 and V is TRBV28; the D is unclear. Trimming took 4 bases from V and 8 from J, leaving 12 bases between them. CDR1 is MDHEN and CDR2 is SYDVKM in the germline V gene. The CDR3 is 13 amino acids. The CDR3 DNA follows: TGTGCCAGCAGTTACGCGCGTGGTGATGAGCAGTTCTTC. It specifies CASSYARGDEQFF. Full variable domain (remainder filled in from reference TRBV28 and TRBJ2-1): DVKVTQSSRYLVKRTGEKVFLECVQDMDHENMFWYRQDPGLGLRLIYFSYDVKMKEKGDIPEGYSVSREKKERFSLILESASTNQTSMYLCASSYARGDEQFFGPGTRLTVL.

This chain connects TRBV9 to TRBJ2-1, with 8 positions matching TRBD2. Germline assignment: CDR1 SGDLS and CDR2 YYNGEE. This CDR3 region has 13 residues. J gave up 8 bases and V 6 bases, and 7 bases lay outside the gene matches. CDR3 coding DNA: TGTGCCAGCAACGACGGGAGGGCCCATGAGCAGTTCTTC. Translation: CASNDGRAHEQFF.

Notes on this clone: In the same sample, other DNA sequences code for this CDR3. This chain links TRBV27 with TRBJ1-2; D remains unclear. Between the trimmed V and J ends, which lost 3 bases and 0 bases, there was a span of 5 bases. Germline CDR1 and CDR2: MNHEY and SMNVEV (reference sequence). The CDR3 has 13 residues. CDR3 sequence reads: CASSFGANYGYTF. Written as DNA, the CDR3 is TGTGCCAGCAGTTTCGGGGCTAACTATGGCTACACCTTC.